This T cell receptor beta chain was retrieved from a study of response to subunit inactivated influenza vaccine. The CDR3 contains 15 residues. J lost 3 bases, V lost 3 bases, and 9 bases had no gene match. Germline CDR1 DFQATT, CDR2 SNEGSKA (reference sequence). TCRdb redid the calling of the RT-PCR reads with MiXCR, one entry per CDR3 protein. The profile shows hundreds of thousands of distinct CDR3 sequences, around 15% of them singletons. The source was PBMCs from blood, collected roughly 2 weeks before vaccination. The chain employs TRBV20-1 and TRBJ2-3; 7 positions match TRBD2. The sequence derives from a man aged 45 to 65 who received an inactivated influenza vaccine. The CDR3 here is CSASYGGRMTDTQYF. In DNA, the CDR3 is TGCAGTGCTAGTTACGGCGGGAGAATGACAGATACGCAGTATTTT.